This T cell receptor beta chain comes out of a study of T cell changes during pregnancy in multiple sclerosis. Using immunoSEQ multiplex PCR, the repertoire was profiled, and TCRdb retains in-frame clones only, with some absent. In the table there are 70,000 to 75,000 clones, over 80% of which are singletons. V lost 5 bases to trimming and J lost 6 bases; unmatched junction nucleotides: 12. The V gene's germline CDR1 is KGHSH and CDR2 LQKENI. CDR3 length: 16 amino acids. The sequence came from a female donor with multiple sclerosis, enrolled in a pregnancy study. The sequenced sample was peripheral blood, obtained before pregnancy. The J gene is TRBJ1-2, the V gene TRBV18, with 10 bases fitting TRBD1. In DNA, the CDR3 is TGTGCCAGCTCAGAAACCGGGACAGGGGAATTCAATGGCTACACCTTC. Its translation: CASSETGTGEFNGYTF.